The present entry profiles one T cell receptor (beta chain) with its context. Donors were Caucasian adults residing in Nashville, Tennessee, USA. This sample is part of a study of shared clonotypes between healthy human individuals. This was a deep-level run. Libraries were prepared by immunoSEQ multiplex PCR; TCRdb keeps only in-frame clonotypes and omits some of them. The table shows approximately 1.5 million clones, with around 98% occurring only once. Trimming shortened V by 2 bases and J by 0 bases, and 9 bases separated the two germline ends. Germline CDR1 and CDR2: SGDLS and YYNGEE. This CDR3 has 14 residues.

V and J are TRBV9 and TRBJ2-7; D may be TRBD2 (6 bases). The source of this sequence is a man aged 25 to 40 in good health. Sequenced material: naive CD4+ T cells sorted from blood. Described subset: CD45RA+ positively selected. The CDR3 DNA sequence: TGTGCCAGCAGCGTGGAGGGGATCTCCTACGAGCAGTACTTC. Its protein is CASSVEGISYEQYF.